This passage covers 18 T cell receptor beta chains from one sample sequenced in a study of blood T cell repertoires in COVID-19 (dated by TCRdb to 2020 to 2021). Library method: the immunoSEQ multiplex PCR assay. The clones in this table, taken by TCRdb from immuneACCESS, are in-frame only. Not every clone is retained; where verified, under half of the shortfall comes from an unresolved V gene, and the cause of the rest is unknown. For this sample the table gives more than 250,000 clones, of which around 90% were detected only once. Around 6% of the sample is held by the ten biggest clonotypes. Sequences were obtained from peripheral blood. These receptors were taken from a man aged 18 to 29 who had recovered from COVID-19.

This clone was seen a handful of times. The V call is TRBV4-1, the J call TRBJ2-1, with D perhaps TRBD1 (5 bases). The length of the CDR3 is 15 residues. The V end was cut by 3 bases, the J end by 6 bases, with 15 bases between. Germline CDR1 and CDR2: MGHRA and YSYEKL. Here the CDR3 DNA reads TGCGCCAGCAGCCAGGTGGGTAAGGGGATCAATGAGCAGTTCTTC. It is translated as CASSQVGKGINEQFF.

V usage is TRBV5-1 and J usage is TRBJ1-1; 10 bases line up with TRBD1. V was clipped by 3 bases and J by 1 base; unmatched bases: 3. Germline CDR1 is SGHRS and CDR2 is YFSETQ. The CDR3 covers 15 residues. The CDR3 nucleotides read TGCGCCAGCAGCTGGAGGACAGGGGGGAACACTGAAGCTTTCTTT. Its translation: CASSWRTGGNTEAFF.

This rearrangement joins TRBV12-3 or TRBV12-4 to TRBJ2-7, with 9 bases identical to TRBD1. Unmatched junction bases numbered 3, after V lost 6 bases and J lost 3 bases. The CDR3 extends over 13 amino acids. The CDR3 is CASRGTGYYEQYF. The CDR3 nucleotides read TGTGCCAGCAGAGGGACAGGGTACTACGAGCAGTACTTC.

The chain employs TRBV12-3 or TRBV12-4 and TRBJ1-1; D remains ambiguous. The V end lost 10 bases, the J end lost 0 bases, and 12 bases lay between the germline ends. The CDR3 has 13 residues. In DNA, the CDR3 is TGTGCCACCTCGAGGGCTCTGAACACTGAAGCTTTCTTT. It is translated as CATSRALNTEAFF.

This chain joins TRBV4-1 and TRBJ2-7; D unclear. Germline CDR1 reads MGHRA; CDR2 reads YSYEKL. The V and J ends lost 3 bases and 5 bases respectively, with 17 bases between them. CDR3 length equals 15 residues. CDR3 sequence: CASSQLLSGGDEQYF. The CDR3 DNA is TGCGCCAGCAGCCAGCTACTTTCGGGTGGCGACGAGCAGTACTTC.

The chain combines TRBV18 with TRBJ2-1; maybe TRBD2 (6 bases). The V gene's germline CDR1 is KGHSH and CDR2 LQKENI. Deletions cut 3 bases from V and 9 bases from J, with 12 bases between. The CDR3 is 13 amino acids. The CDR3 spells CASSPTMEGEQFF. As DNA, the CDR3 is TGTGCCAGCTCACCGACTATGGAGGGTGAGCAGTTCTTC.

This clone occurred once. A read error may account for a junction end that differs from germline. CDR3 DNA: TGTGCCAGCAGCCAATCAATCGTTACGGCCCCCAATACGGGTGATTTT. It encodes CASSQSIVTAPNTGDF. The J gene is TRBJ1-3, the V gene TRBV11-2; D not resolved. The germline gives CDR1 SGHAT, CDR2 FQNNGV. The CDR3 is made up of 16 amino acids. The full variable domain, in which reference TRBV11-2 and TRBJ1-3 provide the parts outside the CDR3, is EAGVAQSPRYKIIEKRQSVAFWCNPISGHATLYWYQQILGQGPKLLIQFQNNGVVDDSQLPKDRFSAERLKGVDSTLKIQPAKLEDSAVYLCASSQSIVTAPNTGDFGEGSWLTVV.

The V gene is TRBV5-6, the J gene TRBJ2-1, with 10 nucleotides matching TRBD1. Per germline, CDR1 SGHDT and CDR2 YYEEEE. V gave up 3 bases and J gave up 7 bases; unmatched junction bases: 7. This CDR3 has 15 amino acids. The CDR3 reads CASSSSWGQGNEQFF. The CDR3 DNA is TGTGCCAGCAGCTCATCGTGGGGACAGGGGAATGAGCAGTTCTTC.

This chain uses TRBV5-8 with TRBJ2-2; 9 nucleotides line up with TRBD1. The CDR3 is 14 amino acids. The germline V gene has CDR1 SGHTS and CDR2 YDEGEE. V trimming: 5 bases; J trimming: 6 bases; junction bases outside the gene matches: 5. CDR3 region: CASSPGTGSGELFF. CDR3 bases: TGTGCCAGCAGTCCCGGGACAGGGTCCGGGGAGCTGTTTTTT. Drawing the rest from reference TRBV5-8 and TRBJ2-2, the complete variable domain is EAGVTQSPTHLIKTRGQQATLRCSPISGHTSVYWYQQALGLGLQFLLWYDEGEERNRGNFPPRFSGRQFPNYSSELNVNALELEDSALYLCASSPGTGSGELFFGEGSRLTVL.

This sequence joins TRBV7-8 and TRBJ2-7; D is perhaps TRBD2 (5 bases). V was pared by 5 bases and J by 2 bases, with 13 bases between. The germline V gene has CDR1 SGHVS and CDR2 FQNEAQ. This CDR3 region has 14 residues. In DNA, the CDR3 is TGTGCCAGCAGCCGTTGGACTGAGACCTACGAGCAGTACTTC. Protein: CASSRWTETYEQYF.

The rearrangement links TRBV6-5 to TRBJ1-1; D is uncertain. Trimming removed 1 base at V and 2 bases at J, with 8 bases between. CDR1 is MNHEY, CDR2 SVGAGI, per germline. This CDR3 comprises 14 residues. DNA of the CDR3: TGTGCCAGCAGTTACTACCGAGGAAACACTGAAGCTTTCTTT. Translated: CASSYYRGNTEAFF.

This clone has a handful of counts. The V and J genes are TRBV4-2 and TRBJ1-1; a possible D gene is TRBD1 (6 bases). Trimming took 1 base from V and 0 from J, leaving 9 bases between them. The germline gives CDR1 LGHNA, CDR2 YNFKEQ. The CDR3 is made up of 15 amino acids. CDR3 nucleotides: TGTGCCAGCAGCCAAGTGGACAGAGTGAACACTGAAGCTTTCTTT. Translation: CASSQVDRVNTEAFF.

The chain carries TRBV6-6 and TRBJ1-3; 8 positions match TRBD1. Trimming removed 4 bases from V and 0 bases from J; junction bases left unmatched: 5. There are 16 residues in the CDR3. In germline, CDR1 is MNHNY, CDR2 SVGAGI (reference sequence). CDR3 in DNA: TGTGCCAGCAGTTCTTGGACAGGGAACTCTGGAAACACCATATATTTT. Protein product: CASSSWTGNSGNTIYF.

V gene TRBV2 combines with J gene TRBJ1-1; 9 bases match TRBD1. J was trimmed by 5 bases and V by 6 bases; bases with no gene match: 7. The CDR3 runs 14 residues. Germline-derived CDR1 and CDR2 are SNHLY and FYNNEI. CDR3 in DNA: TGTGCCAGCAGATCCGGACAGGGGCGAACTGAAGCTTTCTTT. The encoded protein is CASRSGQGRTEAFF. The complete variable domain, with remaining parts taken from reference TRBV2 and TRBJ1-1, reads EPEVTQTPSHQVTQMGQEVILRCVPISNHLYFYWYRQILGQKVEFLVSFYNNEISEKSEIFDDQFSVERPDGSNFTLKIRSTKLEDSAMYFCASRSGQGRTEAFFGQGTRLTVV.

The chain combines TRBV10-3 with TRBJ2-5; 14 positions agree with TRBD2. Trimming cost V 5 bases and J 3 bases; bases outside gene matches: 2. The CDR3 runs to 15 residues. CDR1 and CDR2 (germline): ENHRY, SYGVKD. The CDR3 DNA sequence: TGTGCCATCAGTTTGGGACTAGCGGGGGAAGAGACCCAGTACTTC. Amino acids: CAISLGLAGEETQYF.

The chain uses TRBV27 and TRBJ1-1; 7 bases are shared with TRBD1. This CDR3 has 13 residues. Germline V CDR1 and CDR2: MNHEY, SMNVEV (reference sequence). J lost 0 bases, V lost 9 bases, and 4 bases had no gene match. The CDR3 sequence is CASGDRMNTEAFF. The CDR3 DNA reads as TGTGCCAGTGGGGACAGAATGAACACTGAAGCTTTCTTT.

V gene TRBV19 combines with J gene TRBJ2-3, with 9 bases fitting TRBD2. The length of the CDR3 is 17 residues. V was pared by 3 bases and J by 5 bases, with 12 bases of the junction left unmatched. The V gene's germline CDR1 is LNHDA and CDR2 SQIVND (reference sequence). CDR3 protein: CASSISSSGAVGDTQYF. In DNA form, the CDR3 reads TGTGCCAGTAGTATTTCGTCTAGCGGGGCGGTGGGAGATACGCAGTATTTT. The variable domain in full, with the rest retrieved from reference TRBV19 and TRBJ2-3, is DGGITQSPKYLFRKEGQNVTLSCEQNLNHDAMYWYRQDPGQGLRLIYYSQIVNDFQKGDIAEGYSVSREKKESFPLTVTSAQKNPTAFYLCASSISSSGAVGDTQYFGPGTRLTVL.

V and J are TRBV27 and TRBJ1-2; 7 nucleotides agree with TRBD1. The CDR3 covers 17 residues. The germline gives CDR1 MNHEY, CDR2 SMNVEV (reference sequence). V trimming: 2 bases; J trimming: 2 bases; junction bases outside the gene matches: 11. The CDR3 is CASSLTNYRGENYGYTF. The CDR3 coding sequence is TGTGCCAGCAGTTTAACCAACTACAGGGGAGAAAACTATGGCTACACCTTC.